These T cell receptor beta chains were read from a single sample in a study of T cell repertoires in cytomegalovirus infection. No antigen has been assigned to these receptors. Using its own MiXCR run on the reads, TCRdb lists one record per CDR3 protein. The table records about 310,000 distinct CDR3 sequences, around a quarter of them present only once. Sequencing used cultured PBMCs, obtained from culture after CMV antigen stimulation. These receptors originate from a human donor in good health (CMV status not recorded). Some clones in this sample may be carry-over from other donors' samples. Both conserved end residues are part of each CDR3. Fields, in order: D gene, clone size, V gene, J gene, CDR3 DNA, CDR3 protein. A D gene is named only where the DNA matches it firmly. Clone size appears in some rows only: once, few, many, or a class for an expanded clone.

TRBD2	many	TRBV7-9	TRBJ2-1	TGTGCCACTACCCCCCGGGGGGGAAAGGGCTACAATGAGCAGTTCTTC	CATTPRGGKGYNEQFF
-	-	TRBV7-3	TRBJ2-7	TGTGCCAGCGGAACGTCCAGCGGGTCTTACGAGCAGTACTTC	CASGTSSGSYEQYF
TRBD2	-	TRBV4-1	TRBJ2-2	TGCGCCAGCAGCCGGGGGACTAGCGGGATGCGTAACACCGGGGAGCTGTTTTTT	CASSRGTSGMRNTGELFF
TRBD1	many	TRBV7-2	TRBJ2-1	TGTGCCAGCAGCTTAATTAGACAGGGTAACAATGAGCAGTTCTTC	CASSLIRQGNNEQFF
-	-	TRBV27	TRBJ2-3	TGTGCCAGCAAAGGGAGTACCGTTGCGCAGTATTTT	CASKGSTVAQYF
-	few	TRBV19	TRBJ2-1	TGTGCCAGTGGGCGGAGGACTGAGCAGTTCTTC	CASGRRTEQFF
TRBD2	few	TRBV7-2	TRBJ2-5	TGTGCCAGCAGCTTAGACTACGGGGGGGGAGGGGAGACCCAGTACTTC	CASSLDYGGGGETQYF
-	-	TRBV9	TRBJ2-5	TGTGCCAGCAGCGTAGTCGGGGAGTTACAAGAGACCCAGTACTTC	CASSVVGELQETQYF
TRBD2	few	TRBV6-6	TRBJ2-5	TGTGCCAGCAGTTACTCGACGTGGCGGGAGGGCCAAGAGACCCAGTACTTC	CASSYSTWREGQETQYF
-	many	TRBV11-3	TRBJ2-2	TGTGCCAGCAGCTTAGAGAGGGGTCGAATCACCGGGGAGCTGTTTTTT	CASSLERGRITGELFF
TRBD1	few	TRBV19	TRBJ1-1	TGTGCCAGTAGTCCATGGGGACAGGGGGGAAGTGGTGAAGCTTTCTTT	CASSPWGQGGSGEAFF
TRBD2	few	TRBV15	TRBJ2-3	TGTGCCACCAGCAGAGGACTAGCGGGCCGCACAGATACGCAGTATTTT	CATSRGLAGRTDTQYF
TRBD1	-	TRBV12-5	TRBJ1-1	TGTGCTAGTGCCCGACCCCACAGGGGGCAAGATGAAGCTTTCTTT	CASARPHRGQDEAFF
TRBD2	few	TRBV2	TRBJ2-5	TGTGCCAGCAAAGGGATAGCGGGCAGCCAAGAGACCCAGTACTTC	CASKGIAGSQETQYF
TRBD2	few	TRBV2	TRBJ2-1	TGTGCCACCAAGCGGGAGGTATCCTACAATGAGCAGTTCTTC	CATKREVSYNEQFF
-	few	TRBV19	TRBJ2-5	TGTGCCAGTAGCCGGACATGGGAGACCCAGTACTTC	CASSRTWETQYF
TRBD2	few	TRBV7-8	TRBJ2-6	TGTGCCAGCAGCCTGCGACTAGCTTGGTCTGGGGCCAACGTCCTGACTTTC	CASSLRLAWSGANVLTF
-	few	TRBV7-2	TRBJ1-2	TGTGCCAGCAGCTTAGTATTGACAGCCGGGCGCGGGGGCTACACCTTC	CASSLVLTAGRGGYTF
TRBD1	-	TRBV30	TRBJ1-2	TGTGCCTGGGGGGGACAGATCTTACATGGCTACACCTTC	CAWGGQILHGYTF
-	-	TRBV24-1	TRBJ1-5	TGTGCCACCAGTGATAAAGTCAGGGGTTCTAGCAATCAGCCCCAGCATTTT	CATSDKVRGSSNQPQHF
-	many	TRBV7-8	TRBJ2-7	TGTGCCAGCAGCACGACGGTCGACATACCTCACTACGAGCAGTACTTC	CASSTTVDIPHYEQYF
-	few	TRBV27	TRBJ2-7	TGTGCCAGCAGTTTAAGACTAGCCTACGAGCAGTACTTC	CASSLRLAYEQYF
-	-	TRBV28	TRBJ2-2	TGTGCCAGCAGTTTAGGGACAATAAACACCGGGGAGCTGTTTTTT	CASSLGTINTGELFF
-	many	TRBV6-5	TRBJ2-7	TGTGCCAGCAGTTACGACTTGCCTAAGCGCACCTACGAGCAGTACTTC	CASSYDLPKRTYEQYF
-	-	TRBV20-1	TRBJ1-1	TGCAGTGCTAGAGGCGGGGGGAACACTGAAGCTTTCTTT	CSARGGGNTEAFF
TRBD2	-	TRBV28	TRBJ2-7	TGTGCCAGCAGATCCAGCGGGACTGGGCCTTACTACGAGCAGTACTTC	CASRSSGTGPYYEQYF
TRBD1	-	TRBV18	TRBJ1-1	TGTGCCAGCTCACCACCGTCGGGACAGGGCTTCACTGAAGCTTTCTTT	CASSPPSGQGFTEAFF
TRBD1	-	TRBV27	TRBJ2-1	TGTGCCAGCAGAAGGACAGGGGGCAATGAGCAGTTCTTC	CASRRTGGNEQFF